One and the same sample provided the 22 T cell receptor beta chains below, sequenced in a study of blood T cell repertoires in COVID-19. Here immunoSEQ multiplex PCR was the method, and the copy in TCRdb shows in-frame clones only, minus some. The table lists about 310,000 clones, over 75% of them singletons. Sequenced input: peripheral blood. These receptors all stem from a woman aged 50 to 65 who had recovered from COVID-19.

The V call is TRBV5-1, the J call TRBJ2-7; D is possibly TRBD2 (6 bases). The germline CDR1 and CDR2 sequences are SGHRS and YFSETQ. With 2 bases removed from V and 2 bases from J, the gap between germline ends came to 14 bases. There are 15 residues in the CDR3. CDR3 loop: CASSFTGVSPYEQYF. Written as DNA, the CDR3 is TGCGCCAGCAGCTTTACGGGGGTCTCCCCCTACGAGCAGTACTTC.

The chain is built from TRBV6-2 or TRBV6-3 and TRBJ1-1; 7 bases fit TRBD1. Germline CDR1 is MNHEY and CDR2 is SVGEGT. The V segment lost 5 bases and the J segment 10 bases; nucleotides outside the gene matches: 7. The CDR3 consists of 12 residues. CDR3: CASSRSGGIAFF. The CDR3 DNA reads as TGTGCCAGCAGTCGCTCAGGGGGGATAGCTTTCTTT.

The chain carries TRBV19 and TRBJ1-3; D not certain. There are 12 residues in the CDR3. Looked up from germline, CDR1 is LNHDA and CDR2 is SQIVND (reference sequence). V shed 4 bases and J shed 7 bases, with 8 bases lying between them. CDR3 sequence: CASSRGRNTIYF. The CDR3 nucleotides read TGTGCCAGTAGTAGAGGGAGGAACACCATATATTTT.

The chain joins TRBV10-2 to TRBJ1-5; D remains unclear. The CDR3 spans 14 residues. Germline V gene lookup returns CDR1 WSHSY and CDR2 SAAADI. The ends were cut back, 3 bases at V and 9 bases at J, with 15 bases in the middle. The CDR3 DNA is TGCGCCAGCAGTGAAGTGGCAGGCCAGTGGCCCCAGCATTTT. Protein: CASSEVAGQWPQHF.

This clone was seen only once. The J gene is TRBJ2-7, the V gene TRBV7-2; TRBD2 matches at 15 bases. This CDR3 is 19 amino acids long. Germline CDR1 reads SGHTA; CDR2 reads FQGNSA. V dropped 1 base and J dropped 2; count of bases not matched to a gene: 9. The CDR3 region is CASSLGEGLAGGIPYEQYF. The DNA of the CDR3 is TGTGCCAGCAGCTTAGGGGAGGGACTAGCGGGGGGTATACCCTACGAGCAGTACTTC.

In nucleotides, the CDR3 is TGTGCCAGCAGCTTCTTGCCCCGGACAGGGGGAAGCAATTCACCCCTCCACTTT. Its translation is CASSFLPRTGGSNSPLHF. This rearrangement joins TRBV7-9 to TRBJ1-6, with 10 bases matching TRBD1. CDR1 and CDR2 (germline): SEHNR, FQNEAQ (reference sequence). V lost 3 bases and J lost 7; bases outside the gene matches: 12. The CDR3 spans 18 residues. The full variable domain, in which reference TRBV7-9 and TRBJ1-6 provide the parts outside the CDR3, is DTGVSQNPRHKITKRGQNVTFRCDPISEHNRLYWYRQTLGQGPEFLTYFQNEAQLEKSRLLSDRFSAERPKGSFSTLEIQRTEQGDSAMYLCASSFLPRTGGSNSPLHFGNGTRLTVT.

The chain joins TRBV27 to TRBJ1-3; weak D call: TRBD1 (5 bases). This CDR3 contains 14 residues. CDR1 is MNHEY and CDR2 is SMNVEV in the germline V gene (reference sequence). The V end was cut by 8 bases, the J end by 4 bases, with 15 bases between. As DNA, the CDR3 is TGTGCCAGCTCCGGTGGGGCACGAGGAAACACCATATATTTT. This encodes CASSGGARGNTIYF.

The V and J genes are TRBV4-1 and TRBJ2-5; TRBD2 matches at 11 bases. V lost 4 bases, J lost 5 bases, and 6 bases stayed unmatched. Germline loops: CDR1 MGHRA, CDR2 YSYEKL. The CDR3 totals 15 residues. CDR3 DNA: TGCGCCAGCAGCCGTAGCGGGAGGGCCCAGGAGACCCAGTACTTC. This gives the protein CASSRSGRAQETQYF.

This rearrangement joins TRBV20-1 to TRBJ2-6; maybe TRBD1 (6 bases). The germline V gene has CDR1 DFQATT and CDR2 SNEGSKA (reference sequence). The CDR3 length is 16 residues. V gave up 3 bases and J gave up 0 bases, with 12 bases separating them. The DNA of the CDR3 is TGCAGTGCTAGTCAGGGGCGAGGCTCTGGGGCCAACGTCCTGACTTTC. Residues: CSASQGRGSGANVLTF.

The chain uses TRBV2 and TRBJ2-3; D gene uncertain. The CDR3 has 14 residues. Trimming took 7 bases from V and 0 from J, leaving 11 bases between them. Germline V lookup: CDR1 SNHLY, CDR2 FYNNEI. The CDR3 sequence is CASIPRTSTDTQYF. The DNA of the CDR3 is TGTGCCAGCATCCCCCGAACTAGCACAGATACGCAGTATTTT. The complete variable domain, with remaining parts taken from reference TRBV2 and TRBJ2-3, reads EPEVTQTPSHQVTQMGQEVILRCVPISNHLYFYWYRQILGQKVEFLVSFYNNEISEKSEIFDDQFSVERPDGSNFTLKIRSTKLEDSAMYFCASIPRTSTDTQYFGPGTRLTVL.

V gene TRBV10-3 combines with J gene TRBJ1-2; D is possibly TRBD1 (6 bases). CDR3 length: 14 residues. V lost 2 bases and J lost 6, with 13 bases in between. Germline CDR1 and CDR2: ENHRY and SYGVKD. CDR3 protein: CAISEPQGHHGYTF. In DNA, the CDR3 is TGTGCCATCAGTGAGCCGCAGGGACACCATGGCTACACCTTC.

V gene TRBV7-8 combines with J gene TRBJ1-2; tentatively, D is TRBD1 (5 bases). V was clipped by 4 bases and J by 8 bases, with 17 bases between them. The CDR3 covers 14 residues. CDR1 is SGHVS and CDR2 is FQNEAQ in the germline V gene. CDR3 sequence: CASSSPFGGDGYTF. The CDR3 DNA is TGTGCCAGCAGCTCCCCCTTCGGGGGAGACGGCTACACCTTC.

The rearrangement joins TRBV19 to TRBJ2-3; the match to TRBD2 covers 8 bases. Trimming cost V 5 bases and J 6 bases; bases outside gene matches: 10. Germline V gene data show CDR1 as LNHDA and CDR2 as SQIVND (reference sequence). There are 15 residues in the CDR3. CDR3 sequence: CASSASGSAGDTQYF. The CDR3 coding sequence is TGTGCCAGTAGTGCGAGCGGGAGCGCCGGGGATACGCAGTATTTT. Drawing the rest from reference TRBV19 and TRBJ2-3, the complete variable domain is DGGITQSPKYLFRKEGQNVTLSCEQNLNHDAMYWYRQDPGQGLRLIYYSQIVNDFQKGDIAEGYSVSREKKESFPLTVTSAQKNPTAFYLCASSASGSAGDTQYFGPGTRLTVL.

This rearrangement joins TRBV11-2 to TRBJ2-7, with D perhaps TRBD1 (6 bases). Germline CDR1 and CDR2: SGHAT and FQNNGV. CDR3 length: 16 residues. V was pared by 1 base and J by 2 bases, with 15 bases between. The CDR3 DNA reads TGTGCCAGCAGCTTAGCCCTATCCAGGGGAGCCTACGAGCAGTACTTC. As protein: CASSLALSRGAYEQYF.

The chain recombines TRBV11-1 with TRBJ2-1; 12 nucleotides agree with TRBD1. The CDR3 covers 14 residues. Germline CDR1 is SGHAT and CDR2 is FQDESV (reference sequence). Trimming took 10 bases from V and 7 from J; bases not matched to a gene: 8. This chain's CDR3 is CATGDRGLANEQFF. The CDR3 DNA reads TGTGCCACCGGGGACAGGGGGCTAGCTAATGAGCAGTTCTTC. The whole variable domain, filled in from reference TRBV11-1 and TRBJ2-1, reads EAEVAQSPRYKITEKSQAVAFWCDPISGHATLYWYRQILGQGPELLVQFQDESVVDDSQLPKDRFSAERLKGVDSTLKIQPAELGDSAMYLCATGDRGLANEQFFGPGTRLTVL.

In DNA form, the CDR3 reads TGCGCCAGCTTACCCGGGAATATGAACACCGGGGAGCTGTTTTTT. Protein sequence: CASLPGNMNTGELFF. The genes are TRBV5-1 and TRBJ2-2; maybe TRBD2 (5 bases). This CDR3 is 15 amino acids long. In germline, CDR1 is SGHRS, CDR2 YFSETQ. Trimming removed 7 bases at V and 1 base at J, with 14 bases between.

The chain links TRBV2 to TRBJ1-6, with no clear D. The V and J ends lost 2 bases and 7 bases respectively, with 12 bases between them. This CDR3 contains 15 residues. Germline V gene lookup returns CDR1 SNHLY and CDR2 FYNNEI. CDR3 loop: CASSELRGDNSPLHF. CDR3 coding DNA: TGTGCCAGCAGTGAATTGCGGGGTGACAATTCACCCCTCCACTTT.

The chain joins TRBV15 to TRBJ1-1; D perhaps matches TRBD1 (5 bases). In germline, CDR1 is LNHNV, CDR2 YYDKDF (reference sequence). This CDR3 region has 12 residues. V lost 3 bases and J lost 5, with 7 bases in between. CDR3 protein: CATSSRTTEAFF. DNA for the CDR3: TGTGCCACCAGCAGTAGGACAACTGAAGCTTTCTTT.

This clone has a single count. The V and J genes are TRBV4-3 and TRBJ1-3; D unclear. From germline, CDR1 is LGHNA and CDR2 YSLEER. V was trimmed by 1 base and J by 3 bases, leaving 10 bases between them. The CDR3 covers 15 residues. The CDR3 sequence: CASSQGGRRGNTIYF. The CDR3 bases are TGCGCCAGCAGCCAAGGTGGCAGGCGTGGAAACACCATATATTTT.

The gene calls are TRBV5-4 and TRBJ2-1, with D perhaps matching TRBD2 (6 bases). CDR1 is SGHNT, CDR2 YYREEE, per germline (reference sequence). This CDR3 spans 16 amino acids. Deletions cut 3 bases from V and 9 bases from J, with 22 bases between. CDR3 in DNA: TGTGCCAGCAGCTCGCAATTTAGCGGCCAGCTGGGTGAGCAGTTCTTC. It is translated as CASSSQFSGQLGEQFF.

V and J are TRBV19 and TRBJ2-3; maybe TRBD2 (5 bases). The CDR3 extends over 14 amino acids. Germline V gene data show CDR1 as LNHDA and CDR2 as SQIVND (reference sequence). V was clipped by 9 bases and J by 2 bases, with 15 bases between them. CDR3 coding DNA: TGTGCCAGCATCGGCGAGGGCCCCACAGATACGCAGTATTTT. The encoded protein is CASIGEGPTDTQYF.

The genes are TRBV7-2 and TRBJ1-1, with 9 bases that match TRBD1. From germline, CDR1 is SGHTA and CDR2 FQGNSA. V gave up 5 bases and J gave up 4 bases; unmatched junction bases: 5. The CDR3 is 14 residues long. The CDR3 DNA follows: TGTGCCAGCAGCCCCGGGACAGGGAGCACTGAAGCTTTCTTT. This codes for CASSPGTGSTEAFF.